This record looks at one T cell receptor (beta chain) sequence and its context. This entry belongs to a study of blood T cell repertoires in COVID-19. The CDR3 spans 14 residues. The germline CDR1 and CDR2 sequences are PRHDT and FYEKMQ (reference sequence). Deletions cut 3 bases from V and 6 bases from J, with 14 bases between. Only in-frame clones appear in the TCRdb table, and some are missing; sequencing was by immunoSEQ multiplex PCR. This sample has about 210,000 clones; just over 90% occur once, and the top ten carry more than 0.95%. This TCR came from a man aged 25-40 years with acute or convalescent COVID-19. Sequenced: peripheral blood. The rearrangement links TRBV13 to TRBJ1-1, with D tentatively TRBD1 (6 bases). The CDR3 loop is CASSLGHTRPEAFF. CDR3 nucleotide sequence: TGTGCCAGCAGCTTGGGACACACTCGCCCTGAAGCTTTCTTT.